The entry below gives a single TCR beta chain sequence along with its context. Its antigen remains unknown. The CDR3 has 13 amino acids. Germline lookup yields CDR1 MNHNY and CDR2 SVGAGI (reference sequence). V shed 4 bases and J shed 8 bases, with 11 bases lying between them. This table comes from immunoSEQ multiplex PCR, and its TCRdb copy is limited to in-frame clones, with some not included. The data hold roughly 13,000 clones, with 75% to 95% observed a single time. This specimen comes from a study of T cell clonotyping in hematopoietic cell transplantation. Study outcomes and limitations: After transplant, recipient diversity fell while pathologically expanded clonotypes grew through day 180. Broader posttransplant TCR repertoire diversity was predicted by graft donor and pretransplant recipient Inverse Simpson Index values.

Sequencing was done on a sample of peripheral blood mononuclear cells. This TCR was recovered from a man aged 25 to 40 in good health. Some clones in this sample may be carry-over from other donors' samples. The gene calls are TRBV6-6 and TRBJ1-4, with no clear D. The CDR3 is CASSWSGTEKLFF. CDR3 DNA: TGTGCCAGCAGTTGGTCGGGTACCGAAAAACTGTTTTTT.